The clone carrying this T cell receptor beta chain came up a few times. Its antigen is not identified. The use of a sample-barcoded 5' primer and a J-beta primer mix characterized a second PCR of about 7 to 12 cycles. TCRdb redid the calling of the 5' RACE reads with MiXCR, one entry per CDR3 protein. The table includes roughly 2 million distinct CDR3 sequences, 49% detected once. The CDR3 is 11 amino acids. In germline, CDR1 is SGHTA, CDR2 FQGTGA. The V end lost 4 bases, the J end lost 10 bases, and 8 bases lay between the germline ends. Each donor gave 9.5 to 10 milliliters of peripheral blood. These data originate in a study of blood T cells in healthy people across ages. Overall study results and limits: The percentage of naive T cells correlated strongly with TCR beta diversity. Since the PBMCs were unsorted, naive and antigen-experienced cells could not be conclusively compared.

Material for sequencing was blood. The sequence came from a woman in her 40s in good health. V gene TRBV7-3 combines with J gene TRBJ2-1; D uncertain. For the CDR3, the DNA is TGTGCCAGCAGCTCGACGAGGGAGCAGTTCTTC. Its protein is CASSSTREQFF. The whole variable domain, remainder taken from reference TRBV7-3 and TRBJ2-1, is GAGVSQTPSNKVTEKGKYVELRCDPISGHTALYWYRQSLGQGPEFLIYFQGTGAADDSGLPNDRFFAVRPEGSVSTLKIQRTERGDSAVYLCASSSTREQFFGPGTRLTVL.